These 21 T cell receptor beta chains were all obtained from the same sample, sequenced in a study of blood T cell repertoires in COVID-19. Profiled with immunoSEQ multiplex PCR; TCRdb holds only in-frame clones, not every one. The sample contains approximately 250,000 clones, about 87% of which appear only once. Input material: peripheral blood. Receptors originate from a woman in her sixties or seventies with COVID-19, enrolled during active disease.

This chain connects TRBV11-3 to TRBJ1-5; no firm D call. V shed 2 bases and J shed 0 bases, with 11 bases lying between them. Germline CDR1 and CDR2: SGHNT and YENEEA. The CDR3 covers 16 residues. The CDR3 is CASSLLDITSNQPQHF. CDR3 DNA: TGTGCCAGCAGCTTACTCGACATAACTAGCAATCAGCCCCAGCATTTT.

This clone was seen just once. V and J are TRBV4-1 and TRBJ2-1; perhaps TRBD2 as D (7 bases). CDR3 size: 15 residues. V was shortened by 3 bases and J by 1 base, with 10 bases between the two germline ends. Germline CDR1 MGHRA, CDR2 YSYEKL. CDR3 region: CASSQSGTSYNEQFF. The DNA for the CDR3 is TGCGCCAGCAGCCAGAGCGGGACATCCTACAATGAGCAGTTCTTC.

This sequence joins TRBV28 and TRBJ2-5; TRBD1 agrees at 9 bases. The J segment lost 5 bases and the V segment lost 6 bases, leaving 10 bases of the junction unmatched. CDR3 length: 15 amino acids. Germline-derived CDR1 and CDR2 are MDHEN and SYDVKM. The CDR3 spells CASRTGTGPRETQYF. The CDR3 DNA is TGTGCCAGCAGAACCGGGACAGGGCCTAGGGAGACCCAGTACTTC.

The chain combines TRBV19 with TRBJ1-5; 9 bases match TRBD1. Trimming removed 3 bases from V and 1 base from J; junction bases left unmatched: 16. The CDR3 is 20 residues long. Per germline, CDR1 LNHDA and CDR2 SQIVND (reference sequence). The CDR3 loop reads CASSIIVGQGQFRSNQPQHF. CDR3 nucleotide sequence: TGTGCCAGTAGTATTATAGTGGGACAGGGACAGTTTAGGAGCAATCAGCCCCAGCATTTT.

The chain recombines TRBV4-2 with TRBJ1-6, with D hard to call. Germline V gene sequence: CDR1 LGHNA, CDR2 YNFKEQ. The CDR3 runs 17 residues. The V gene lost 0 bases and the J gene lost 0 bases, with 9 bases spanning the gap. CDR3 nucleotides: TGTGCCAGCAGCCAAGAGGGCTATAACTCCTATAATTCACCCCTCCACTTT. Its protein is CASSQEGYNSYNSPLHF.

CDR3 loop: CASSLGGQPNEKLFF. CDR3 coding DNA: TGTGCCAGCAGCTTAGGGGGACAGCCTAATGAAAAACTGTTTTTT. The chain uses TRBV7-9 and TRBJ1-4, with 7 bases lining up with TRBD1. Germline CDR1 and CDR2: SEHNR and FQNEAQ (reference sequence). The ends lost 1 base at V and 3 bases at J; junction bases unmatched: 2. The CDR3 has 15 amino acids.

The chain employs TRBV10-3 and TRBJ1-1, with 11 bases matching TRBD1. Germline CDR1 is ENHRY and CDR2 is SYGVKD. The CDR3 loop spans 14 amino acids. V was pared by 6 bases and J by 2 bases, with 2 bases of the junction left unmatched. The CDR3 DNA follows: TGTGCCATCAGCGGACAGGGGGCAAACACTGAAGCTTTCTTT. This codes for CAISGQGANTEAFF.

This clone was picked up a small number of times. The chain carries TRBV15 and TRBJ1-5; TRBD1 might be the D (6 bases). This CDR3 has 14 residues. Germline lookup yields CDR1 LNHNV and CDR2 YYDKDF (reference sequence). The V end lost 5 bases, the J end lost 4 bases, and 12 bases lay between the germline ends. The CDR3 bases are TGTGCCACCAGCCCGGACAGACGAAATCAGCCCCAGCATTTT. It yields the protein CATSPDRRNQPQHF.

The chain recombines TRBV5-1 with TRBJ2-1; D may be TRBD1 (6 bases). The CDR3 covers 16 residues. Germline assignment: CDR1 SGHRS and CDR2 YFSETQ. V lost 6 bases and J lost 8, with 24 bases in between. In nucleotides, the CDR3 is TGCGCCAGCACCCTTGGCAGGGGCCCCCTGCGCGATGAGCAGTTCTTC. Translating gives CASTLGRGPLRDEQFF.

The chain couples TRBV4-2 to TRBJ1-6; TRBD1 matches 10 bases. CDR1 is LGHNA, CDR2 YNFKEQ, per germline. V gave up 3 bases and J gave up 9 bases; unmatched junction bases: 5. The CDR3 loop spans 15 amino acids. The CDR3 DNA reads TGTGCCAGCAGCCAGGAGACAGGGGGCGGTTCACCCCTCCACTTT. Translated, it gives CASSQETGGGSPLHF.

The chain employs TRBV5-4 and TRBJ2-1; 8 bases match TRBD2. Looked up from germline, CDR1 is SGHNT and CDR2 is YYREEE (reference sequence). This CDR3 contains 14 residues. J was trimmed by 4 bases and V by 1 base; bases with no gene match: 1. DNA of the CDR3: TGTGCCAGCAGCTTGACGGGAGGGTACAATGAGCAGTTCTTC. This gives the protein CASSLTGGYNEQFF.

The chain has TRBV28 and TRBJ2-1; D not resolved. The V end lost 2 bases, the J end lost 2 bases, and 10 bases lay between the germline ends. From germline, CDR1 is MDHEN and CDR2 SYDVKM. CDR3 length equals 15 residues. As DNA, the CDR3 is TGTGCCAGCAGTTTACAGCGCTGCCCCTACAATGAGCAGTTCTTC. Translating it yields CASSLQRCPYNEQFF.

The chain has TRBV7-3 and TRBJ2-2, with TRBD2 matching over 9 bases. Germline V gives CDR1 SGHTA, CDR2 FQGTGA. CDR3 length: 17 amino acids. Unmatched junction bases numbered 10, after V lost 2 bases and J lost 6 bases. CDR3 bases: TGTGCCAGCAGCTTATCGTCCGGGACTAGCAGAGCCGGGGAGCTGTTTTTT. Residues: CASSLSSGTSRAGELFF. The full variable domain, with the rest looked up from reference TRBV7-3 and TRBJ2-2, is GAGVSQTPSNKVTEKGKYVELRCDPISGHTALYWYRQSLGQGPEFLIYFQGTGAADDSGLPNDRFFAVRPEGSVSTLKIQRTERGDSAVYLCASSLSSGTSRAGELFFGEGSRLTVL.

The chain uses TRBV2 and TRBJ1-2, with 8 bases lining up with TRBD1. CDR1 SNHLY and CDR2 FYNNEI come from the germline V gene. There are 15 residues in the CDR3. V was clipped by 6 bases and J by 1 base; unmatched bases: 7. This CDR3 reads CASRDRTGNNYGYTF. For the CDR3, the DNA is TGTGCCAGCAGAGACCGGACAGGGAATAACTATGGCTACACCTTC.

This chain uses TRBV3-1 (or the pseudogene TRBV3-2) with TRBJ2-1; TRBD2 agrees at 10 bases. This CDR3 is 16 amino acids long. Trimming cost V 4 bases and J 6 bases; bases outside gene matches: 9. Germline V gives CDR1 LGHDT, CDR2 YNNKEL (reference sequence). Written as DNA, the CDR3 is TGTGCCAGCAGCCCCTTAGGAGCGGGAGGGGGCAATGAGCAGTTCTTC. The encoded protein is CASSPLGAGGGNEQFF.

V is TRBV20-1 and J is TRBJ2-3; 7 nucleotides line up with TRBD2. Germline loops: CDR1 DFQATT, CDR2 SNEGSKA (reference sequence). This CDR3 spans 13 amino acids. V lost 3 bases, J lost 4 bases, and 4 bases stayed unmatched. This CDR3 is CSASRDYSDTQYF. The CDR3 region has the DNA TGCAGTGCTAGTAGGGACTACTCAGATACGCAGTATTTT.

The CDR3 spells CASSRQGAEQYF. DNA of the CDR3: TGTGCCAGTAGTAGGCAAGGGGCCGAGCAGTACTTC. The chain recombines TRBV19 with TRBJ2-7; possibly TRBD1 for D (5 bases). V lost 4 bases, J lost 6 bases, and 10 bases lay in between. Germline-derived CDR1 and CDR2 are LNHDA and SQIVND (reference sequence). The CDR3 contains 12 residues.

The rearrangement links TRBV27 to TRBJ2-7; 7 bases map to TRBD1. The V segment lost 2 bases and the J segment 6 bases; nucleotides outside the gene matches: 4. The germline V gene has CDR1 MNHEY and CDR2 SMNVEV (reference sequence). The CDR3 has 13 amino acids. The CDR3 DNA follows: TGTGCCAGCAGTTTAAGGGGGCTTAGCGAGCAGTACTTC. Translating it yields CASSLRGLSEQYF.

The genes are TRBV27 and TRBJ2-4, with D perhaps matching TRBD1 (5 bases). V was cut by 2 bases and J by 8 bases, with 13 bases left in between. Per germline, CDR1 MNHEY and CDR2 SMNVEV (reference sequence). The CDR3 runs 14 residues. The CDR3 sequence: CASSLTSRADIQYF. The CDR3 DNA reads as TGTGCCAGCAGTTTAACTTCCAGGGCGGACATTCAGTACTTC.

The chain recombines TRBV4-3 with TRBJ2-7; a weak D match, TRBD2 (5 bases). CDR3 size: 14 residues. Germline CDR1 reads LGHNA; CDR2 reads YSLEER. Trimming took off 1 base at V and 0 bases at J, with 7 bases between the two ends. This chain's CDR3 is CASSQVRGSYEQYF. The DNA for the CDR3 is TGCGCCAGCAGCCAAGTCCGGGGCTCCTACGAGCAGTACTTC.

This clone was recorded only once. The chain links TRBV3-1 (or the pseudogene TRBV3-2) to TRBJ2-2, with D perhaps matching TRBD2 (6 bases). With 1 base removed from V and 4 bases from J, the gap between germline ends came to 16 bases. Germline V gives CDR1 LGHDT, CDR2 YNNKEL (reference sequence). The CDR3 covers 17 residues. CDR3 region: CASSQGGWQGGTGELFF. CDR3 nucleotide sequence: TGTGCCAGCAGCCAAGGCGGTTGGCAGGGAGGCACCGGGGAGCTGTTTTTT.